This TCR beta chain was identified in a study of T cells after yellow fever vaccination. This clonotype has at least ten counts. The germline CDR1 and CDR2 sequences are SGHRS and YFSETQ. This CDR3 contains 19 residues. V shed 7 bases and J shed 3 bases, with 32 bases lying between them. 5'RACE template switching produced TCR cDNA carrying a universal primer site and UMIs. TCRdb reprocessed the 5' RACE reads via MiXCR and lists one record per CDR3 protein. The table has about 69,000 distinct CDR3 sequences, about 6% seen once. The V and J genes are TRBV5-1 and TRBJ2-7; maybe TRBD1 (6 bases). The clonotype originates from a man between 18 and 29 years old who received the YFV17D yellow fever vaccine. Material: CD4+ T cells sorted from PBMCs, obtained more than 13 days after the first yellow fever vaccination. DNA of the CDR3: TGCGCCAGCCGATCAGGCTTCCCCTTGGCCGGACAGTCCCACTACGAGCAGTACTTC. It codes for CASRSGFPLAGQSHYEQYF. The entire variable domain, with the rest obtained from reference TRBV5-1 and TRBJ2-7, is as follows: KAGVTQTPRYLIKTRGQQVTLSCSPISGHRSVSWYQQTPGQGLQFLFEYFSETQRNKGNFPGRFSGRQFSNSRSEMNVSTLELGDSALYLCASRSGFPLAGQSHYEQYFGPGTRLTVT.